The 25 T cell receptor beta chains below come from one sample, sequenced in a study of cytomegalovirus exposure and HLA in healthy donors. It was with 60 Vbeta and 13 Jbeta primers that the PCR ran. Profiling relied on immunoSEQ multiplex PCR, and the TCRdb table lists in-frame clones only, not all of them. The repertoire holds around 140,000 clones, with about 84% as singletons. Sequenced input: PBMCs. These receptors were taken from a woman between 18 and 29 years old in good health and CMV-seropositive.

This rearrangement joins TRBV2 to TRBJ2-7, with D unclear. Germline CDR1 SNHLY, CDR2 FYNNEI. V lost 2 bases to trimming and J lost 7 bases, with 12 bases between them. This CDR3 has 13 amino acids. Here the CDR3 reads CASSENFGSEQYF. CDR3 nucleotides: TGTGCCAGCAGTGAAAACTTTGGTTCGGAGCAGTACTTC.

This sequence joins TRBV7-2 and TRBJ1-5; 8 bases fit TRBD1. In germline, CDR1 is SGHTA, CDR2 FQGNSA. CDR3 size: 15 residues. The J segment lost 6 bases and the V segment lost 5 bases, leaving 9 bases of the junction unmatched. CDR3 sequence reads: CASSPGGLEGQPQHF. CDR3 coding DNA: TGTGCCAGCAGCCCAGGGGGCTTGGAGGGTCAGCCCCAGCATTTT.

The rearrangement joins TRBV9 to TRBJ2-3, with a tentative D call TRBD2 (7 bases). The germline V gene encodes CDR1 SGDLS and CDR2 YYNGEE. CDR3 length equals 16 residues. V lost 4 bases to trimming and J lost 4 bases, with 19 bases between them. CDR3 protein: CASSIQGGARADTQYF. CDR3 DNA: TGTGCCAGCAGCATCCAAGGGGGGGCCCGGGCAGATACGCAGTATTTT. The whole variable domain, remainder taken from reference TRBV9 and TRBJ2-3, is DSGVTQTPKHLITATGQRVTLRCSPRSGDLSVYWYQQSLDQGLQFLIQYYNGEERAKGNILERFSAQQFPDLHSELNLSSLELGDSALYFCASSIQGGARADTQYFGPGTRLTVL.

This clone has a single count. The chain uses TRBV4-3 and TRBJ2-2; tentative D call: TRBD2 (7 bases). With 4 bases removed from V and 4 bases from J, the gap between germline ends came to 13 bases. CDR3 size: 15 residues. Per germline, CDR1 LGHNA and CDR2 YSLEER. The CDR3 sequence: CASSPGRGGTGELFF. In DNA form, the CDR3 reads TGCGCCAGCAGCCCCGGTAGGGGGGGCACCGGGGAGCTGTTTTTT.

The genes are TRBV27 and TRBJ2-7, with D tentatively TRBD2 (6 bases). Germline CDR1 is MNHEY and CDR2 is SMNVEV (reference sequence). The ends were cut back, 3 bases at V and 2 bases at J, with 11 bases in the middle. The CDR3 is made up of 14 amino acids. The chain's CDR3 is CASSLAAGPYEQYF. As DNA, the CDR3 is TGTGCCAGCAGTTTGGCGGCGGGGCCCTACGAGCAGTACTTC.

This clone has only a few counts. This chain uses TRBV5-4 with TRBJ2-4; tentative D call: TRBD2 (6 bases). CDR1 is SGHNT and CDR2 is YYREEE in the germline V gene (reference sequence). V lost 5 bases and J 0 bases, leaving 18 bases between the germline ends. There are 17 residues in the CDR3. The CDR3 region is CASSGGTGTLAKNIQYF. The CDR3 bases are TGTGCCAGCAGTGGGGGGACCGGGACCCTAGCCAAAAACATTCAGTACTTC.

The table lists this clone with many counts. This chain uses TRBV6-1 with TRBJ1-5; D perhaps matches TRBD1 (6 bases). The CDR3 is made up of 15 amino acids. With 6 bases removed from V and 3 bases from J, the gap between germline ends came to 15 bases. CDR1 and CDR2 (germline): MNHNS, SASEGT. The CDR3 coding sequence is TGTGCCAGCAGCCCCGCAGCAGGGGCCAATCAGCCCCAGCATTTT. Translation gives CASSPAAGANQPQHF.

The chain employs TRBV5-5 and TRBJ2-1; no reliable D call. The CDR3 is 12 amino acids. Deletions cut 5 bases from V and 6 bases from J, with 9 bases between. Germline assignment: CDR1 SGHKS and CDR2 YYEKEE (reference sequence). CDR3 region: CASSGVGNEQFF. CDR3 DNA: TGTGCCAGCAGTGGAGTTGGCAATGAGCAGTTCTTC. Based on the CDR3 plus reference TRBV5-5 and TRBJ2-1, the full variable domain is DAGVTQSPTHLIKTRGQQVTLRCSPISGHKSVSWYQQVLGQGPQFIFQYYEKEERGRGNFPDRFSARQFPNYSSELNVNALLLGDSALYLCASSGVGNEQFFGPGTRLTVL.

V gene TRBV19 combines with J gene TRBJ1-1; D ambiguous. From germline, CDR1 is LNHDA and CDR2 SQIVND (reference sequence). V gave up 11 bases and J gave up 1 base, with 14 bases separating them. This CDR3 has 13 amino acids. The CDR3 reads CAGSVRGNTEAFF. The DNA for the CDR3 is TGTGCCGGATCTGTCAGAGGGAACACTGAAGCTTTCTTT.

The gene calls are TRBV4-2 and TRBJ2-5, with 8 bases lining up with TRBD2. Germline values: CDR1 LGHNA, CDR2 YNFKEQ. This CDR3 region has 18 residues. V lost 1 base, J lost 3 bases, and 13 bases stayed unmatched. CDR3: CASSQAPWASGGKETQYF. The CDR3, as DNA: TGTGCCAGCAGCCAAGCCCCCTGGGCCAGCGGGGGAAAAGAGACCCAGTACTTC.

The V gene is TRBV5-6, the J gene TRBJ2-5; D is perhaps TRBD1 (5 bases). Gene TRBJ2-7 matches the end of the DNA better, so the J call may be wrong. The CDR3 consists of 13 residues. Germline values: CDR1 SGHDT, CDR2 YYEEEE. CDR3 loop: CASSLTGPYEQYF. The CDR3 DNA sequence: TGTGCCAGCAGCTTGACAGGACCTTACGAGCAGTACTTC.

This clone is a singleton in its sample. V and J are TRBV27 and TRBJ1-4; TRBD1 matches 7 bases. Germline lookup yields CDR1 MNHEY and CDR2 SMNVEV (reference sequence). V lost 3 bases and J lost 7; bases outside the gene matches: 8. This CDR3 contains 15 residues. CDR3: CASSFLSQGGEKLFF. Here the CDR3 DNA reads TGTGCCAGCAGTTTCCTGTCCCAGGGGGGTGAAAAACTGTTTTTT.

The V and J genes are TRBV28 and TRBJ2-1; TRBD1 is a possible D gene (5 bases). The V gene lost 6 bases and the J gene lost 0 bases, with 15 bases spanning the gap. The germline V gene has CDR1 MDHEN and CDR2 SYDVKM. The CDR3 extends over 16 amino acids. The DNA of the CDR3 is TGTGCCAGCAGCCCCAGGTGGGGCCGCTCCTACAATGAGCAGTTCTTC. It encodes CASSPRWGRSYNEQFF.

The chain couples TRBV19 to TRBJ1-6; D unclear. V lost 5 bases to trimming and J lost 5 bases, with 13 bases between them. The CDR3 sequence is 15 residues long. The V gene's germline CDR1 is LNHDA and CDR2 SQIVND (reference sequence). As DNA, the CDR3 is TGTGCCAGTAGTCCCTGGACGGGAGATAATTCACCCCTCCACTTT. It is translated as CASSPWTGDNSPLHF.

The chain has TRBV29-1 and TRBJ1-5; D is unresolved. The V gene lost 4 bases and the J gene lost 0 bases, with 7 bases spanning the gap. The CDR3 spans 13 residues. Germline V gene lookup returns CDR1 SQVTM and CDR2 ANQGSEA. CDR3 sequence: CSVGRGSNQPQHF. CDR3 nucleotide sequence: TGCAGCGTTGGTAGAGGTAGCAATCAGCCCCAGCATTTT.

V is TRBV2 and J is TRBJ1-4; D uncertain. V shed 2 bases and J shed 8 bases, with 15 bases lying between them. CDR3 length: 15 amino acids. Germline CDR1 is SNHLY and CDR2 is FYNNEI. The DNA of the CDR3 is TGTGCCAGCAGTGAATTAGGAGCGGTCGGAGAAAAACTGTTTTTT. As protein: CASSELGAVGEKLFF.

The chain links TRBV10-3 to TRBJ2-7, with D unclear. Trimming removed 6 bases at V and 2 bases at J, with 11 bases between. The CDR3 runs to 13 residues. The germline V gene encodes CDR1 ENHRY and CDR2 SYGVKD. CDR3 amino acids: CAISAQDPYEQYF. The DNA of the CDR3 is TGTGCCATCAGCGCCCAGGATCCCTACGAGCAGTACTTC.

J is TRBJ2-7 and V is TRBV28; TRBD1 aligns across 9 bases. The CDR3 length is 15 residues. V shed 7 bases, J shed 0 bases, and the junction held 7 bases outside the gene matches. Germline loops: CDR1 MDHEN, CDR2 SYDVKM. The DNA of the CDR3 is TGTGCCAGCACCCCCAGGGACAGGGACTCCTACGAGCAGTACTTC. Translated, it gives CASTPRDRDSYEQYF.

The genes are TRBV19 and TRBJ2-4, with D possibly being TRBD1 (5 bases). V was trimmed by 6 bases and J by 0 bases, leaving 15 bases between them. Germline values: CDR1 LNHDA, CDR2 SQIVND (reference sequence). The CDR3 contains 16 residues. The CDR3 DNA is TGTGCCAGTAGCGCCCAGGGAAACATAGCCAAAAACATTCAGTACTTC. It yields the protein CASSAQGNIAKNIQYF.

This chain joins TRBV19 and TRBJ2-7, with 11 positions matching TRBD2. Germline assignment: CDR1 LNHDA and CDR2 SQIVND (reference sequence). Unmatched junction bases numbered 4, after V lost 8 bases and J lost 1 base. CDR3 length: 14 residues. The CDR3 spells CASATSGESYEQYF. In DNA, the CDR3 is TGTGCCAGTGCGACTAGCGGGGAGTCCTACGAGCAGTACTTC.

The V and J genes are TRBV10-1 and TRBJ2-1; 15 bases match TRBD2. CDR3 size: 19 residues. Germline CDR1 is WNHNN and CDR2 is SYGVQD (reference sequence). The junction had 9 bases not matched to a gene; V was cut back by 5 bases and J by 1 base. The CDR3: CASSPGLAGGPMSYNEQFF. The CDR3 bases are TGCGCCAGCAGTCCTGGACTAGCGGGGGGGCCGATGTCCTACAATGAGCAGTTCTTC.

The CDR3 is CASSRATQGSQPQHF. CDR3 bases: TGTGCCAGCAGTAGAGCAACACAGGGGAGTCAGCCCCAGCATTTT. This chain uses TRBV6-6 with TRBJ1-5; the match to TRBD1 covers 7 bases. The CDR3 length is 15 residues. Germline CDR1 reads MNHNY; CDR2 reads SVGAGI (reference sequence). V lost 5 bases and J lost 6; bases outside the gene matches: 10.

The chain combines TRBV5-1 with TRBJ2-7; TRBD1 might be the D (7 bases). The CDR3 runs to 15 residues. CDR1 and CDR2 (germline): SGHRS, YFSETQ. Trimming removed 4 bases from V and 0 bases from J, with 14 bases in between. The CDR3 DNA follows: TGCGCCAGCAGCATCTCAGGGGGGTCCTCCTACGAGCAGTACTTC. Its protein product is CASSISGGSSYEQYF.

This clone was recorded once. This chain links TRBV6-1 with TRBJ1-2, with D maybe TRBD1 (6 bases). CDR1 MNHNS and CDR2 SASEGT come from the germline V gene. Trimming left V 6 bases short and J 8 bases short, with 16 bases between. The length of the CDR3 is 13 residues. CDR3 loop: CASSPSGAGGYTF. CDR3 coding DNA: TGTGCCAGCAGCCCGTCAGGGGCGGGCGGCTACACCTTC.

V usage is TRBV6-6 and J usage is TRBJ2-5; maybe TRBD1 (6 bases). The germline CDR1 and CDR2 sequences are MNHNY and SVGAGI (reference sequence). The CDR3 is made up of 12 amino acids. V was shortened by 4 bases and J by 5 bases, with 8 bases between the two germline ends. The chain's CDR3 is CASSLQGETQYF. The CDR3 DNA reads as TGTGCCAGCAGTTTACAGGGCGAGACCCAGTACTTC.